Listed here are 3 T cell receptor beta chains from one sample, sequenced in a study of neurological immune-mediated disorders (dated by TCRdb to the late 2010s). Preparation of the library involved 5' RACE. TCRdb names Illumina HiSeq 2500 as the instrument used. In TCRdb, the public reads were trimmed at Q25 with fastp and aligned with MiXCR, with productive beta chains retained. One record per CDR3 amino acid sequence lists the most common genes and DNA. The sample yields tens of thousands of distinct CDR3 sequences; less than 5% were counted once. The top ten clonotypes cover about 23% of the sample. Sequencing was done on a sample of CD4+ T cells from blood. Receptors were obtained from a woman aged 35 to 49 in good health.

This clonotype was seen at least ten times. In DNA, the CDR3 is TGCGCCAGCAGCTTGAGAAGTAGCGGGGGGACGCCAGATACGCAGTATTTT. Its translation is CASSLRSSGGTPDTQYF. V and J are TRBV5-1 and TRBJ2-3; 10 bases line up with TRBD2. The CDR3 is 17 amino acids. J was trimmed by 4 bases and V by 1 base; bases with no gene match: 9. Germline V lookup: CDR1 SGHRS, CDR2 YFSETQ.

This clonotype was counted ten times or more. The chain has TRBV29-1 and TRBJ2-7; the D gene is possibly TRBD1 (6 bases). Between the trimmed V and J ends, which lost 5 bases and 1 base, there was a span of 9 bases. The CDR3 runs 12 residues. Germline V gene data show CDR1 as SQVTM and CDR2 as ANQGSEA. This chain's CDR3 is CSVRTVSYEQYF. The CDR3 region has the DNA TGCAGCGTTAGGACAGTGTCCTACGAGCAGTACTTC.

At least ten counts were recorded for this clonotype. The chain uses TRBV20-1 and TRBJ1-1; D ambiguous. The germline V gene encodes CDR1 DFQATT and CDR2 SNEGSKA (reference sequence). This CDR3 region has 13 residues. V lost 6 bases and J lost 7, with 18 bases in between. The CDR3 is CSAYSLTLIEAFF. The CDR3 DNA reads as TGCAGTGCCTACTCGCTCACGTTAATTGAAGCTTTCTTT.